This T cell receptor (beta chain) originates from a study of T-cell memory formation after mild COVID-19. Study background: The study found TCR clusters largely donor specific.

UMIs and sample barcodes were carried by the TCR alpha and TCR beta cDNA libraries that 5'RACE produced using constant-segment primers. Via MiXCR, TCRdb re-called the 5' RACE reads, giving one row per CDR3 protein. The data contain about 270,000 distinct CDR3 sequences, 15% to 19% of them singletons. This clonotype was counted between two and nine times. No antigen is known for it. Findings and caveats of the study: Day 15 to 85 contracting clones showed balanced CD4/CD8; day 15 to 37 expanders favored CD4+. Among contracting clones, CD4+ were mainly CM/EM and CD8+ enriched in EMRA.

Germline CDR1 and CDR2: MGHRA and YSYEKL. Trimming stripped 1 base from V and 3 bases from J, with 10 bases between. The CDR3 runs 14 residues. The chain links TRBV4-1 to TRBJ2-7; D call uncertain. The TCR sequence derives from an adult woman who had mild COVID-19 (a few samples of this study predate the infection). Cell type and time point are not known. Sequencing input: PBMCs or a T cell subset sorted from them (not recorded which). This CDR3 is CASSQGVGYYEQYF. The CDR3 DNA sequence: TGCGCCAGCAGCCAAGGTGTAGGGTACTACGAGCAGTACTTC.